The rows below give T cell receptor beta chains drawn from one sample of a study of tumor-infiltrating lymphocytes in oesophageal squamous cell carcinoma. TCRdb re-derived calls from the PCR reads in MiXCR, one entry per CDR3 protein. The sample yields 9,000 to 13,000 distinct CDR3 sequences, approximately 62% seen once. Sequences were obtained from esophageal tumor tissue. These receptors came from a male donor with esophageal squamous cell carcinoma. Both conserved end residues are part of each CDR3. The order of the fields is clone size, J gene, V gene, D gene, CDR3 DNA, CDR3 protein. The D gene is left open where the match is weak. Where a row states a size, it is once, few, many or the class of an expanded clone; other rows omit it.

many TRBJ2-3 TRBV7-3 . TGTGCCAGCAGCTTAATCGGCGGGAAGGCAGATACGCAGTATTTT CASSLIGGKADTQYF
. TRBJ2-1 TRBV7-9 TRBD2 TGTGCCAGCAGTCCCACCCCGTTACTAGCGGGAGGACGCAATGAGCAGTTCTTC CASSPTPLLAGGRNEQFF
. TRBJ2-7 TRBV11-2 . TGTGCCAGCAGTCTAGGGTTTGAAGAGCAGTACTTC CASSLGFEEQYF
large TRBJ2-7 TRBV7-9 . TGTGCCAGCAGCGGCCGGAAGGGGGGCTACGAGCAGTACTTC CASSGRKGGYEQYF
few TRBJ2-7 TRBV2 TRBD2 TGTGCCAGCAAAAGCGGGAGGGCCCTGACCGCCTACGAGCAGTACTTC CASKSGRALTAYEQYF
. TRBJ2-1 TRBV7-2 . TGTGCCAGCAGCTTATACCGACAGGGAGGAAATGAGCAGTTCTTC CASSLYRQGGNEQFF
few TRBJ2-5 TRBV7-8 . TGTGCCAGCAGTCCCCGAGAGACCCAGTACTTC CASSPRETQYF
. TRBJ2-5 TRBV7-9 . TGTGCCAGCAGCTTAACCAGGGGCGGAGAGACCCAGTACTTC CASSLTRGGETQYF
. TRBJ2-5 TRBV12-3/TRBV12-4 . TGTGCCAGCAGTTTGTTTTCGGGAGAGACCCAGTACTTC CASSLFSGETQYF
. TRBJ2-7 TRBV7-2 TRBD1 TGTGCCAGCAGCCAACTCGGACAGGGCTACGAGCAGTACTTC CASSQLGQGYEQYF
. TRBJ2-7 TRBV7-2 . TGTGCCAGCAGCTTAGATACCCGGAATTACGAGCAGTACTTC CASSLDTRNYEQYF
many TRBJ2-7 TRBV25-1 TRBD1 TGTGCCAGCCTTGATACTCCCAGGACAGGTTCCTACGAGCAGTACTTC CASLDTPRTGSYEQYF
. TRBJ2-7 TRBV27 . TGTGCCAGCAGCACCCGAAGCGGTTCCTACGAGCAGTACTTC CASSTRSGSYEQYF
many TRBJ2-5 TRBV10-3 . TGTGCCATCAGTGCAAGGCTACAAGAGACCCAGTACTTC CAISARLQETQYF
. TRBJ2-1 TRBV7-3 TRBD2 TGTGCCAGCAGCCGCAAGGCGGGGGGGCCAAGGGATGAGCAGTTCTTC CASSRKAGGPRDEQFF
many TRBJ2-4 TRBV7-2 . TGTGCCAGCAGCTTAGGGACCGACAGAAACATTCAGTACTTC CASSLGTDRNIQYF
. TRBJ2-7 TRBV7-2 TRBD1 TGTGCCAGCAGCTTAGCCTCGGACAGGGGGCGGGGTGAGCAGTACTTC CASSLASDRGRGEQYF
. TRBJ2-5 TRBV6-8 . TGTGCCAGCAGTTTTCCCGGACCTAGGAAGACCCAGTACTTC CASSFPGPRKTQYF
. TRBJ2-5 TRBV28 TRBD2 TGTGCCAGCAGTTTTTTACTAGCGGGGAACAATGAGCAGTACTTC CASSFLLAGNNEQYF
many TRBJ2-2 TRBV5-1 . TGCGCCAGCAGCCAGCCAAACACCGGGGAGCTGTTTTTT CASSQPNTGELFF
medium-sized TRBJ2-2 TRBV3-1 . TGTGCCAGCAGCCAAGGAGGTGGGACCGGGGAGCTGTTTTTT CASSQGGGTGELFF
. TRBJ2-1 TRBV6-1 TRBD1 TGTGCCAGCAGTGAACCGGGACAGGGGACCTACGAGCAGTTCTTC CASSEPGQGTYEQFF
once TRBJ2-2 TRBV7-2 TRBD1 TGTGCCAGCAGCTCGGGACAGGGAGGGACCGGGGAGCTGTTTTTT CASSSGQGGTGELFF
. TRBJ1-5 TRBV12-3/TRBV12-4 . TGTGCCAGCAGTTACAGGGCTGGACAGCCCCAGCATTTT CASSYRAGQPQHF
. TRBJ2-1 TRBV12-3/TRBV12-4 . TGTGCCAGCAGTTTAAGGGCAGTCAATGAGCAGTTCTTC CASSLRAVNEQFF
once TRBJ2-1 TRBV7-2 . TGTGCCAGCAGCTTATCACGACCAGCGGGTGAGCAGTTCTTC CASSLSRPAGEQFF
. TRBJ2-7 TRBV12-3/TRBV12-4 TRBD2 TGTGCCAGCAGGCGTAACCTAGCGGGAGACGAGCAGTACTTC CASRRNLAGDEQYF
. TRBJ2-7 TRBV7-6 . TGTGCCAGCAGCTTAGGGTACGGACGCGGCGAGCAGTACTTC CASSLGYGRGEQYF
. TRBJ2-7 TRBV7-9 . TGTGCCAGCAGCTTAGCGGTTACCTACGAGCAGTACTTC CASSLAVTYEQYF
. TRBJ2-7 TRBV6-1 . TGTGCCAGCAGGGACGACTCTGGGTGGGAGCAGTACTTC CASRDDSGWEQYF
. TRBJ2-1 TRBV7-9 . TGTGCCAGCAGCTTAGGGCAGGCCCACAATGAGCAGTTCTTC CASSLGQAHNEQFF
many TRBJ2-7 TRBV5-6 TRBD1 TGTGCCAGCAGCTCCCGGGACAGGGTGGGCGAGCAGTACTTC CASSSRDRVGEQYF
many TRBJ1-2 TRBV10-3 . TGTGCCATCAGTGATCCAACAGGGATATATGGCTACACCTTC CAISDPTGIYGYTF
medium-sized TRBJ2-1 TRBV24-1 . TGTGCCACCAGTGTGGACGAACCATCTCTTGAGCAGTTCTTC CATSVDEPSLEQFF
many TRBJ2-4 TRBV6-1 . TGTGCCAGCAACCCGGAAGCGGCCAAAAACATTCAGTACTTC CASNPEAAKNIQYF
. TRBJ2-1 TRBV7-2 TRBD2 TGTGCCAGCAGCTTTATGACTAGCGGGATTAATGAGCAGTTCTTC CASSFMTSGINEQFF
large TRBJ2-6 TRBV7-8 . TGTGCCAGCAGCTTAGTTTGGGGATACTCCCCCTCTGGGGCCAACGTCCTGACTTTC CASSLVWGYSPSGANVLTF
. TRBJ2-5 TRBV7-2 . TGTGCCAGCAGCTCTTGGGGGACCCAGTACTTC CASSSWGTQYF
. TRBJ2-7 TRBV7-2 . TGTGCCAGCAGTTTCAGGGGGGGCGGTGGGTCCTACGAGCAGTACTTC CASSFRGGGGSYEQYF
once TRBJ1-1 TRBV7-8 . TGTGCCAGCAGACAGTTCGGTGAAGGAATTATGAACACTGAAGCTTTCTTT CASRQFGEGIMNTEAFF
. TRBJ2-7 TRBV30 TRBD1 TGTGCCTGGAGTTCAGGGGGTCGCTACGAGCAGTACTTC CAWSSGGRYEQYF